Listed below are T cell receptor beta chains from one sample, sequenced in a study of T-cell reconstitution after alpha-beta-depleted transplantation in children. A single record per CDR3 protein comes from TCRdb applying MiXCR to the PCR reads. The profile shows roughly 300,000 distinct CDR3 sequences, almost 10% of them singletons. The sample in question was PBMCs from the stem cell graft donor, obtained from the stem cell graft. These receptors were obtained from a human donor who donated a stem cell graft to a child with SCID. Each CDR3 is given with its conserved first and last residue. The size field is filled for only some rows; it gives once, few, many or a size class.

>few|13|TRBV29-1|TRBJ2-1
CSVASSSYNEQFF
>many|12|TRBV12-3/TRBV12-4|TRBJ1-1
CASSLTGMWAFF
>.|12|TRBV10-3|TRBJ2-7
CAIGGQGYEQYF
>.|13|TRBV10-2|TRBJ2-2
CARSELGSGELFF
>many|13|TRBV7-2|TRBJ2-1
CASSPTDYNEQFF
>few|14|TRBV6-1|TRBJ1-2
CASAPGQGTYGYTF
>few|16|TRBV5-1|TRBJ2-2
CASSFGLDRLTGELFF
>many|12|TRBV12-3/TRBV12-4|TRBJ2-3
CASSIQLDTQYF
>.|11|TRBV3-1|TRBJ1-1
CATMRGTEAFF
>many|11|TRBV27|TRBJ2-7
CASSTGSEQYF
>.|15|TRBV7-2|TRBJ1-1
CASSPVYRGNTEAFF
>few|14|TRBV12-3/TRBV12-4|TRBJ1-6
CASSLSSYNSPLHF
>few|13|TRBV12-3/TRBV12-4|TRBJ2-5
CASSPGTLETQYF
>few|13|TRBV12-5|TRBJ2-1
CASAGGAYNEQFF
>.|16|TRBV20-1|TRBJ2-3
CSASTPSGGLTDTQYF
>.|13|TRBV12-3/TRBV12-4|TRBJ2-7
CASTSDQQAEQYF
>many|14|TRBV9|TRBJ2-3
CASNPGQGTDTQYF
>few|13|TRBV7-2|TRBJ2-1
CASGLAVPNEQFF
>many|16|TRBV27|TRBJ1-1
CASSSPGPSMNTEAFF
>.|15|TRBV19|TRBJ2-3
CASRHGTGDTDTQYF